This T cell receptor (beta chain) emerged from a study of blood T cells in healthy people across ages. Study conclusions and caveats: Strong correlation was found linking TCR beta diversity to naive T cell percentage.

The table lists this clonotype with a few counts. Its antigen remains unidentified. A second PCR of about 7 to 11 cycles used a sample-barcoded 5' primer and a J-beta primer mix. Through a template-switch adaptor with 12 random nucleotides, each cDNA molecule received a tag. In TCRdb, the 5' RACE reads were re-called with MiXCR into one record per CDR3 protein. The data hold about 1.5 million distinct CDR3 sequences, with 35% to 45% observed a single time. Samples each yielded at least 5 micrograms of total RNA. The CDR3 sequence is 14 residues long. CDR1 PRHDT and CDR2 FYEKMQ come from the germline V gene (reference sequence). V was cut by 5 bases and J by 2 bases, with 11 bases left in between.

The source material was blood. The chain employs TRBV13 and TRBJ2-3; D unclear. This sequence originates from a woman between 18 and 29 years old in good health. This chain's CDR3 is CASSLLEVTDTQYF. Here the CDR3 DNA reads TGTGCCAGCAGCCTTCTAGAGGTCACAGATACGCAGTATTTT.